This T cell receptor (beta chain) was recovered during a study of regulatory dendritic cells for organ transplantation. V was clipped by 1 base and J by 5 bases, with 8 bases between them. CDR1 is SGHAT and CDR2 is FQDESV in the germline V gene (reference sequence). This CDR3 spans 13 amino acids. Assay used: immunoSEQ multiplex PCR; TCRdb lists only in-frame clones, some missing. The sample records about 21,000 clones, about 85% being singletons. CFSE-labeled sorted T cells met regulatory or mature dendritic cells for five to six days. A note on this clone: The target antigen is unknown.

Overall study findings and caveats: Naive CD4+ and CD8+ repertoires were highly diverse; memory CD8+ was most oligoclonal.

The chain recombines TRBV11-1 with TRBJ1-1; D unclear. Material for sequencing was naive CD4+ T cells from blood cultured with dendritic cells. Indicated subset: CD45RA+ naive T cells. This TCR was sampled from a human donor in good health. The CDR3 here is CASSLVPDTEAFF. In nucleotides, the CDR3 is TGTGCCAGCAGCTTAGTTCCGGATACTGAAGCTTTCTTT.